This T cell receptor (beta chain) derives from a study of cytomegalovirus exposure and HLA in healthy donors (dated by TCRdb to 2017 to 2019). About the study as a whole: According to a later analysis, the roughly 130 validation repertoires were produced on the same platform as the 600 to 850 repertoires of the first cohort. The aim of the study was to test whether cataloging public T cell receptors could identify signatures of past pathogen exposure. A separate validation cohort of approximately 120 different subjects was used in addition to the approximately 640-subject first cohort. To predict cytomegalovirus infection status, the study brought together high-throughput TCR immunosequencing, statistical association of individual TCRs with disease status, and machine learning. Overall study outcomes, separate from this receptor: A total of about 150 TCR beta chains were listed by the study as associated with cytomegalovirus. Across donors, most TCR sequences were observed very rarely, whereas some public TCRs were present in many individuals. Three of the identified cytomegalovirus-associated TCR beta chains were confirmed in vitro to be specific for cytomegalovirus antigens. The validation cohort had no HLA typing available for a later analysis, so co-occurrence within that cohort was assessed over all 130 or so repertoires. Of the cluster scores, about 94% were above 0 in a later analysis, which found that TCRs clustered in the first cohort also tended to co-occur in the 110 or so validation repertoires. According to the authors, the approach could potentially be generalized to other disease states and immunological phenotypes. Cytomegalovirus status was reported to be diagnosed by the classifier with high specificity and sensitivity in both the original and validation cohorts.

The library was obtained by the immunoSEQ multiplex PCR assay. The paper's processing steps were these. A statistical classification framework was developed to diagnose cytomegalovirus status using the catalog of TCR beta chain sequences. TCRdb carries this immuneACCESS record with in-frame sequences only. Its versions omit some clonotypes, under half of them owing to an unresolved V gene in the studies checked, with the rest unexplained. The D gene and trimming were derived from the DNA, and the V and J assignments and clone size from that table. The sample contains 150,000 or so clones, around nine tenths of them found a single time. The ten top clones hold 2.5% to 4% of the sample. The donors belonged to the validation cohort of 90 to 150 subjects, which was separate from the 666-subject first cohort. In the case of this clone: What antigen it recognizes has not been identified. Nothing much larger sits one base from this clone, and base qualities are not available.

V is cut back by 4 bases and J by 2 bases, with 1 base in the junction unmatched. CDR1 and CDR2 (SGHNT, YYREEE) derive from the germline V gene (reference sequence). From the cysteine up to the phenylalanine, the CDR3 has a length of 14 residues. Of the read, only the CDR3 DNA is kept; its 42 bases are in frame from base 1. The TCR comes from a woman aged 18-35 years in good health and CMV-seropositive. The sequence links TRBV5-4 to TRBJ2-5; TRBD1 lines up with 11 middle nucleotides. Specimen: PBMCs. The CDR3 sequence is CASSRDRGQETQYF. The DNA sequence is as follows: TGTGCCAGCAGCCGGGACAGGGGGCAAGAGACCCAGTACTTC.